Presented here are 18 T cell receptor beta chains from one specimen sequenced in a study of cytomegalovirus exposure and HLA in healthy donors. With 60 Vbeta and 13 Jbeta primers, the PCR was carried out. The assay was immunoSEQ multiplex PCR, and TCRdb's table has in-frame clones only and misses some. The table records about 160,000 clones, approximately 88% of them present only once. Sequenced sample: PBMCs. Every receptor here comes from a woman aged 18-29 years in good health and CMV-seronegative.

This chain joins TRBV19 and TRBJ1-2; 9 positions agree with TRBD1. Germline V gene data show CDR1 as LNHDA and CDR2 as SQIVND (reference sequence). V was pared by 3 bases and J by 4 bases, with 15 bases of the junction left unmatched. The CDR3 totals 18 residues. The CDR3 loop reads CASSISNPPLDRGYGYTF. The CDR3 nucleotides read TGTGCCAGTAGTATCTCAAACCCTCCCTTGGACAGGGGCTATGGCTACACCTTC.

The chain uses TRBV10-3 and TRBJ2-1, with D maybe TRBD1 (5 bases). Germline V gene lookup returns CDR1 ENHRY and CDR2 SYGVKD. This CDR3 comprises 12 residues. The V end was cut by 8 bases, the J end by 9 bases, with 14 bases between. CDR3 DNA: TGTGCCATCCAATCTCAGGGTGGTGAGCAGTTCTTC. Protein product: CAIQSQGGEQFF.

This clone was found once. The chain joins TRBV5-1 to TRBJ1-1; a possible D gene is TRBD1 (5 bases). Germline CDR1 SGHRS, CDR2 YFSETQ. This CDR3 is built from 13 residues. V was pared by 4 bases and J by 6 bases, with 13 bases between. For the CDR3, the DNA is TGCGCCAGCAGCCTATCGACAGCTTCTGAAGCTTTCTTT. Amino acids: CASSLSTASEAFF.

The V gene is TRBV14, the J gene TRBJ1-2, with unresolved D. Per germline, CDR1 SGHDN and CDR2 FVKESK. This CDR3 is 13 amino acids long. V was shortened by 1 base and J by 4 bases, with 7 bases between the two germline ends. CDR3 sequence: CASSQGAFYGYTF. CDR3 sequence (DNA): TGTGCCAGCAGCCAAGGGGCTTTCTATGGCTACACCTTC.

CDR3 in amino acids: CASKWQDSGNTIYF. The CDR3 DNA follows: TGCGCCAGCAAGTGGCAGGACTCTGGAAACACCATATATTTT. V and J are TRBV5-1 and TRBJ1-3; D call uncertain. The germline V gene encodes CDR1 SGHRS and CDR2 YFSETQ. The CDR3 runs 14 residues. V was shortened by 6 bases and J by 0 bases, with 10 bases between the two germline ends.

This clone was recorded once. The V call is TRBV13, the J call TRBJ2-4, with D hard to call. Germline V gene lookup returns CDR1 PRHDT and CDR2 FYEKMQ (reference sequence). The CDR3 is made up of 16 amino acids. V dropped 8 bases and J dropped 0 bases, with 17 bases sitting between them. CDR3 region: CASRAAGTLAKNIQYF. In DNA form, the CDR3 reads TGTGCCAGCCGAGCAGCAGGTACTCTAGCCAAAAACATTCAGTACTTC. The full variable domain, with the rest looked up from reference TRBV13 and TRBJ2-4, is AAGVIQSPRHLIKEKRETATLKCYPIPRHDTVYWYQQGPGQDPQFLISFYEKMQSDKGSIPDRFSAQQFSDYHSELNMSSLELGDSALYFCASRAAGTLAKNIQYFGAGTRLSVL.

V and J are TRBV19 and TRBJ1-4; D unresolved. With 6 bases removed from V and 4 bases from J, the gap between germline ends came to 12 bases. Germline V gene data show CDR1 as LNHDA and CDR2 as SQIVND (reference sequence). This CDR3 comprises 14 residues. For the CDR3, the DNA is TGTGCCAGTAGCTTTGACTCTTATAATGAAAAACTGTTTTTT. This translates into CASSFDSYNEKLFF.

As regards this clone: Other DNA sequences from this sample encode an identical CDR3 as well. This chain connects TRBV28 to TRBJ2-7; D is uncertain. Germline loops: CDR1 MDHEN, CDR2 SYDVKM. The CDR3 is 11 residues long. V gave up 5 bases and J gave up 4 bases, with 6 bases separating them. The CDR3 loop reads CASSLKYEQYF. The CDR3 DNA is TGTGCCAGCAGTCTAAAATACGAGCAGTACTTC.

The chain uses TRBV6-5 and TRBJ2-1; D is uncertain. CDR3 length: 11 amino acids. Per germline, CDR1 MNHEY and CDR2 SVGAGI. The V end was cut by 10 bases, the J end by 5 bases, with 9 bases between. CDR3 DNA sequence: TGTGCCATCGGTAGAGACAATGAGCAGTTCTTC. Residues: CAIGRDNEQFF.

The rearrangement uses TRBV25-1 and TRBJ1-4; D is unresolved. Trimming took off 2 bases at V and 7 bases at J, with 8 bases between the two ends. The CDR3 spans 13 residues. Germline values: CDR1 MGHDK, CDR2 SYGVNS. CDR3 sequence reads: CASSEGGSEKLFF. The CDR3 DNA follows: TGTGCCAGCAGTGAAGGTGGTAGTGAAAAACTGTTTTTT.

The chain couples TRBV19 to TRBJ1-5; TRBD1 might be the D (6 bases). Between the trimmed V and J ends, which lost 3 bases and 6 bases, there was a span of 12 bases. CDR3 length: 14 residues. Germline V gives CDR1 LNHDA, CDR2 SQIVND (reference sequence). The CDR3 bases are TGTGCCAGTAGTATTTTTCCAGGGGTTCAGCCCCAGCATTTT. Its protein product is CASSIFPGVQPQHF.

In its sample, this clone was seen once. The rearrangement uses TRBV5-1 and TRBJ2-7; 8 positions agree with TRBD1. Per germline, CDR1 SGHRS and CDR2 YFSETQ. V dropped 0 bases and J dropped 5; count of bases not matched to a gene: 10. The CDR3 is 16 residues long. The CDR3 DNA sequence: TGCGCCAGCAGCTTGGCCACCGTCAGGGGGCAAAACGAGCAGTACTTC. Protein product: CASSLATVRGQNEQYF.

The chain recombines TRBV18 with TRBJ2-7; TRBD1 matches at 9 bases. Unmatched junction bases numbered 3, after V lost 6 bases and J lost 3 bases. The CDR3 is made up of 13 amino acids. Germline V gene lookup returns CDR1 KGHSH and CDR2 LQKENI. CDR3 nucleotides: TGTGCCAGCTCTCTGGACAGGGGCTACGAGCAGTACTTC. The encoded protein is CASSLDRGYEQYF.

The genes are TRBV19 and TRBJ2-1; 10 bases fit TRBD1. The CDR3 length is 13 residues. Unmatched junction bases numbered 1, after V lost 7 bases and J lost 4 bases. From germline, CDR1 is LNHDA and CDR2 SQIVND (reference sequence). Written as DNA, the CDR3 is TGTGCCAGTAAGGGACAGGGGTACAATGAGCAGTTCTTC. Translated, it gives CASKGQGYNEQFF.

This chain uses TRBV18 with TRBJ2-1; no reliable D call. In germline, CDR1 is KGHSH, CDR2 LQKENI. The CDR3 sequence is 15 residues long. V was cut by 1 base and J by 7 bases, with 14 bases left in between. For the CDR3, the DNA is TGTGCCAGCTCACCACTCTTTTCTAGTGATAATGAGCAGTTCTTC. Translating it yields CASSPLFSSDNEQFF.

This chain uses TRBV5-1 with TRBJ2-7; TRBD2 matches at 11 bases. Germline V gene data show CDR1 as SGHRS and CDR2 as YFSETQ. There are 14 residues in the CDR3. Trimming took 4 bases from V and 3 from J; bases not matched to a gene: 3. CDR3 bases: TGCGCCAGCAGCCCCGGGACTAGCGGCTACGAGCAGTACTTC. Its protein product is CASSPGTSGYEQYF.

V is TRBV7-9 and J is TRBJ2-7; weak D call: TRBD2 (5 bases). The germline CDR1 and CDR2 sequences are SEHNR and FQNEAQ (reference sequence). The CDR3 loop spans 14 amino acids. V lost 5 bases and J 5 bases, leaving 16 bases between the germline ends. This chain's CDR3 is CASSDNGEINEQYF. Written as DNA, the CDR3 is TGTGCCAGCAGCGATAACGGGGAAATAAACGAGCAGTACTTC.

The chain uses TRBV30 and TRBJ2-5, with 10 bases aligning to TRBD2. The DNA end is more similar to TRBJ2-7, so the J call may be wrong. Germline V gene data show CDR1 as GTSNPN and CDR2 as SVGIG (reference sequence). CDR3 length: 13 amino acids. The CDR3 region is CAWTSGGPREQYF. The CDR3 bases are TGTGCCTGGACTAGCGGGGGCCCCCGCGAGCAGTACTTC.